The 6 T cell receptor beta chains listed next were all sequenced from one sample in a study of blood T cell repertoires in COVID-19. Measured with immunoSEQ multiplex PCR; TCRdb has only the in-frame clones, and not every one. The sample shows 100,000 to 150,000 clones, 70% to 90% of them seen only once. The sequenced sample consisted of peripheral blood. These receptors all stem from a man in his 60s with acute or convalescent COVID-19.

This chain connects TRBV7-8 to TRBJ2-1; 8 nucleotides line up with TRBD2. Losses at the gene ends were 3 bases for V and 4 bases for J; bases not matched to a gene: 2. The CDR3 is 14 residues long. The V gene's germline CDR1 is SGHVS and CDR2 FQNEAQ. CDR3 amino acids: CASSFQREYNEQFF. CDR3 nucleotide sequence: TGTGCCAGCAGCTTCCAGCGGGAGTACAATGAGCAGTTCTTC.

Many counts were recorded for this clone. This chain joins TRBV28 and TRBJ1-1; 9 bases fit TRBD1. V dropped 8 bases and J dropped 1; count of bases not matched to a gene: 5. The CDR3 is 14 amino acids. Per the germline V gene, CDR1 is MDHEN and CDR2 is SYDVKM. CDR3 residues: CASAQQGANTEAFF. As DNA, the CDR3 is TGTGCCAGCGCCCAACAGGGGGCGAACACTGAAGCTTTCTTT.

The chain joins TRBV5-1 to TRBJ1-1; D may be TRBD1 (5 bases). V was pared by 4 bases and J by 1 base, with 11 bases between. CDR1 and CDR2 (germline): SGHRS, YFSETQ. The CDR3 runs 14 residues. CDR3 nucleotides: TGCGCCAGCAGCCCAAGCCAGGGGAACACTGAAGCTTTCTTT. Translated: CASSPSQGNTEAFF.

The chain links TRBV27 to TRBJ1-6; D not certain. CDR1 and CDR2 (germline): MNHEY, SMNVEV (reference sequence). The V and J ends lost 4 bases and 8 bases respectively, with 15 bases between them. CDR3 size: 15 residues. The CDR3 sequence is CASSWYSGSHSPLHF. CDR3 nucleotide sequence: TGTGCCAGCAGTTGGTACAGTGGAAGTCATTCACCCCTCCACTTT.

This sequence joins TRBV27 and TRBJ2-5; D is unclear. The CDR3 is 16 amino acids. V was pared by 0 bases and J by 0 bases, with 11 bases between. CDR1 is MNHEY, CDR2 SMNVEV, per germline (reference sequence). The CDR3 coding sequence is TGTGCCAGCAGTTTATCGGATAACAGTTACCAAGAGACCCAGTACTTC. Its translation is CASSLSDNSYQETQYF.

V is TRBV30 and J is TRBJ1-5; no clear D gene. The CDR3 has 13 amino acids. Germline values: CDR1 GTSNPN, CDR2 SVGIG (reference sequence). Trimming removed 0 bases at V and 5 bases at J, with 8 bases between. The CDR3 loop reads CAWSVSRYQPQHF. The CDR3 DNA reads TGTGCCTGGAGTGTAAGCAGGTATCAGCCCCAGCATTTT.